Listed below are T cell receptor beta chains from one sample, sequenced in a study of T cells in Graves' hyperthyroidism and ophthalmopathy. TCRdb re-analysed the multiplex PCR reads in MiXCR, keeping a single row per CDR3 protein. This sample has a few hundred thousand distinct CDR3 sequences, with around 20% found just once. The sequenced material came from blood. Receptors were obtained from a man younger than 35 with Graves' hyperthyroidism. Each CDR3 is given with its conserved first and last residue. Fields, in order: J gene, clone size, V gene, D gene, CDR3 protein, CDR3 DNA. A D gene is named only where the DNA matches it firmly. Rows give clone size only sometimes, using once, few, many, or a class for an expanded clone.

>TRBJ1-1|NA|TRBV30|NA
CAWGIEAGVNTEAFF
TGTGCCTGGGGAATAGAGGCAGGGGTCAACACTGAAGCTTTCTTT
>TRBJ1-2|many|TRBV7-2|TRBD1
CASSLVGQGDGYTF
TGTGCCAGCAGCCTAGTTGGACAGGGAGATGGCTACACCTTC
>TRBJ1-1|many|TRBV7-3|NA
CASSCCKNTEAFF
TGTGCCAGCAGCTGCTGCAAGAACACTGAAGCTTTCTTT
>TRBJ2-5|many|TRBV12-3/TRBV12-4|NA
CASSFGVGTRETQYF
TGTGCCAGCAGTTTCGGCGTCGGGACCCGAGAGACCCAGTACTTC
>TRBJ2-7|NA|TRBV11-2|NA
CASSLHLQNFPTLSYEQYF
TGTGCCAGCAGCTTACATTTGCAAAATTTTCCGACACTTTCCTACGAGCAGTACTTC
>TRBJ2-5|many|TRBV30|TRBD1
CAWRGQWETQYF
TGTGCCTGGAGGGGACAGTGGGAGACCCAGTACTTC
>TRBJ1-3|many|TRBV7-8|NA
CASSRSTGISGNTIYF
TGTGCCAGCAGCCGTTCCACAGGAATCTCTGGAAACACCATATATTTT
>TRBJ1-1|many|TRBV7-9|TRBD1
CASSLVTGADTEAFF
TGTGCCAGCAGCCTAGTGACAGGGGCGGACACTGAAGCTTTCTTT
>TRBJ1-1|few|TRBV27|NA
CASSLFHANTEAFF
TGTGCCAGCAGTTTATTTCACGCGAACACTGAAGCTTTCTTT
>TRBJ1-2|many|TRBV6-1|NA
CASTHRDFGGYTF
TGTGCCAGCACTCACAGGGATTTCGGTGGCTACACCTTC
>TRBJ1-2|many|TRBV6-2/TRBV6-3|NA
CAASSHYGYTF
TGTGCCGCCAGCAGCCACTATGGCTACACCTTC
>TRBJ1-1|NA|TRBV2|NA
CASSVQGVNTEACF
TGTGCCAGCAGTGTCCAGGGAGTGAACACTGAAGCTTGCTTT
>TRBJ1-5|many|TRBV19|NA
CASSIVRNQPQHF
TGTGCCAGTAGTATAGTTAGGAATCAGCCCCAGCATTTT
>TRBJ2-5|many|TRBV12-3/TRBV12-4|TRBD2
CASSFKTSGYPRETQYF
TGTGCCAGCAGTTTCAAGACTAGCGGGTACCCTCGGGAGACCCAGTACTTC
>TRBJ2-5|NA|TRBV11-1|NA
CASSSPTREGPQETQYF
TGTGCCAGCAGCTCCCCGACTAGGGAAGGACCGCAAGAGACCCAGTACTTC
>TRBJ2-2|many|TRBV12-3/TRBV12-4|TRBD1
CASRTRQGENTGELFF
TGTGCCAGCAGAACCCGACAGGGCGAGAACACCGGGGAGCTGTTTTTT
>TRBJ2-7|NA|TRBV6-1|TRBD2
CASSDGTSGIYEQYF
TGTGCCAGCAGCGATGGGACTAGCGGGATTTACGAGCAGTACTTC
>TRBJ2-5|NA|TRBV18|TRBD1
CASSPDRVIRQETQYF
TGTGCCAGCTCACCAGACAGGGTAATCCGTCAAGAGACCCAGTACTTC
>TRBJ2-7|many|TRBV6-5|NA
CASSYSSRGVYEQYF
TGTGCCAGCAGTTACTCGAGCAGGGGGGTGTACGAGCAGTACTTC
>TRBJ2-7|few|TRBV20-1|NA
CSARPPERFYEQYF
TGCAGTGCTAGACCACCGGAGCGGTTCTACGAGCAGTACTTC
>TRBJ1-2|NA|TRBV4-1|TRBD1
CASSEDGTGSYGYTF
TGCGCCAGCAGCGAAGATGGGACAGGGTCCTATGGCTACACCTTC
>TRBJ1-1|NA|TRBV5-1|TRBD1
CASSSTGGAGDTEAFF
TGCGCCAGCAGCTCCACAGGGGGCGCGGGGGACACTGAAGCTTTCTTT
>TRBJ2-5|many|TRBV6-5|NA
CASTQLVGGETQYF
TGTGCCAGCACCCAGTTGGTCGGCGGAGAGACCCAGTACTTC
>TRBJ1-1|many|TRBV29-1|NA
CSVRGGVTEAFF
TGCAGCGTCCGCGGGGGGGTCACTGAAGCTTTCTTT
>TRBJ1-2|few|TRBV7-9|NA
CASSLDNSAF
TGTGCCAGCAGCTTAGACAACTCAGCCTTC
>TRBJ2-7|NA|TRBV15|NA
CATSRVEWDFF
TGTGCCACCAGCAGAGTAGAGTGGGATTTCTTC